The clone carrying this T cell receptor (beta chain) was recorded at least ten times. Tregs were sorted as CD4+CD25+CD127-/low cells. Semi-nested PCR with Nested Universal Primer A followed constant-region reverse priming of full-length variable regions. One entry per CDR3 protein, called by TCRdb with MiXCR from the 5' RACE reads. The sample lists over 25,000 distinct CDR3 sequences; 20% to 30% were seen once. The CDR3 spans 13 residues. The germline V and J ends were trimmed by 4 bases and 4 bases, with 7 bases remaining between them. Germline CDR1 is MNHEY and CDR2 is SVGAGI. This chain links TRBV6-5 with TRBJ2-2; the D gene is possibly TRBD2 (5 bases). The sequenced sample was tumor-infiltrating Tregs sorted from the breast tumor. The source is a female donor with breast cancer. The CDR3 DNA is TGTGCCAGCAGTTGGGGAGTCACCGGGGAGCTGTTTTTT. Encoded protein: CASSWGVTGELFF.